A single sample is the source of the 26 T cell receptor beta chains below, sequenced in a study of T-cell memory formation after mild COVID-19. Via MiXCR, TCRdb re-called the 5' RACE reads, giving one row per CDR3 protein. Of about 250,000 distinct CDR3 sequences listed, about a sixth are singletons. The specimen was PBMCs or a T cell subset sorted from them (not recorded which). These receptors were collected from a man aged 18 to 29 who had mild COVID-19 (a few samples of this study predate the infection). Cell type and time point are not known.

V and J are TRBV6-1 and TRBJ1-2, with D uncertain. Trimming removed 3 bases from V and 12 bases from J, with 11 bases in between. The CDR3 has 11 residues. Germline V gene data show CDR1 as MNHNS and CDR2 as SASEGT. CDR3 sequence: CASSDVGKDTF. CDR3 bases: TGTGCCAGCAGTGATGTTGGCAAAGACACCTTC.

This clonotype was counted a single time. The chain recombines TRBV29-1 with TRBJ2-1; D is unclear. Germline V gives CDR1 SQVTM, CDR2 ANQGSEA. CDR3 length equals 10 residues. The ends were cut back, 4 bases at V and 4 bases at J, with 2 bases in the middle. For the CDR3, the DNA is TGCAGCGTTGGGTACAATGAGCAGTTCTTC. Protein: CSVGYNEQFF.

The chain carries TRBV6-2 or TRBV6-3 and TRBJ1-1, with D tentatively TRBD1 (5 bases). V dropped 8 bases and J dropped 4 bases, with 14 bases sitting between them. The germline CDR1 and CDR2 sequences are MNHEY and SVGEGT. The CDR3 consists of 13 residues. The CDR3 spells CASCFAGGTEAFF. The CDR3 DNA sequence: TGTGCCAGCTGTTTCGCCGGGGGCACTGAAGCTTTCTTT.

This clonotype showed up just a few times. The CDR3 spells CASSVSASTDTQYF. CDR3 bases: TGTGCCAGTAGTGTTTCTGCTAGCACAGATACGCAGTATTTT. The chain employs TRBV19 and TRBJ2-3; D is ambiguous. V was trimmed by 5 bases and J by 0 bases, leaving 9 bases between them. The CDR3 consists of 14 residues. Germline V gives CDR1 LNHDA, CDR2 SQIVND (reference sequence).

The CDR3 DNA sequence: TGTGCCAGCACCCAAGGGGGGGTTCCGGGAGAGACCCAGTACTTC. It translates to CASTQGGVPGETQYF. This chain connects TRBV7-3 to TRBJ2-5, with a weak D call TRBD2 (7 bases). The CDR3 is 15 residues long. Trimming left V 7 bases short and J 4 bases short, with 19 bases between. Germline values: CDR1 SGHTA, CDR2 FQGTGA.

This clonotype was found a few times. The chain recombines TRBV16 with TRBJ1-4, with D maybe TRBD1 (6 bases). This CDR3 contains 14 residues. With 4 bases removed from V and 7 bases from J, the gap between germline ends came to 13 bases. CDR1 and CDR2 from the germline V gene are KGHSY and FQNENV. CDR3 residues: CASSPQGTGEKLFF. CDR3 bases: TGTGCCAGCAGCCCCCAGGGGACTGGTGAAAAACTGTTTTTT. Complete variable domain (other parts from reference TRBV16 and TRBJ1-4): GEEVAQTPKHLVRGEGQKAKLYCAPIKGHSYVFWYQQVLKNEFKFLISFQNENVFDETGMPKERFSAKCLPNSPCSLEIQATKLEDSAVYFCASSPQGTGEKLFFGSGTQLSVL.

There are a few counts of this clonotype. The V gene is TRBV11-2, the J gene TRBJ2-1; TRBD2 aligns across 7 bases. Germline V lookup: CDR1 SGHAT, CDR2 FQNNGV. The CDR3 has 15 residues. Trimming took 3 bases from V and 2 from J; bases not matched to a gene: 4. The CDR3 DNA follows: TGTGCCAGCAGCTTGGCCGGGACTACCTACAATGAGCAGTTCTTC. It codes for CASSLAGTTYNEQFF. Variable domain in full (rest from reference TRBV11-2 and TRBJ2-1): EAGVAQSPRYKIIEKRQSVAFWCNPISGHATLYWYQQILGQGPKLLIQFQNNGVVDDSQLPKDRFSAERLKGVDSTLKIQPAKLEDSAVYLCASSLAGTTYNEQFFGPGTRLTVL.

The sample holds a few counts of this clonotype. V gene TRBV11-2 combines with J gene TRBJ1-6; D call uncertain. CDR1 SGHAT and CDR2 FQNNGV come from the germline V gene. V lost 6 bases and J lost 2, with 8 bases in between. The CDR3 is 14 amino acids. The CDR3 here is CASSWRTYNSPLHF. DNA for the CDR3: TGTGCCAGCAGTTGGAGGACCTATAATTCACCCCTCCACTTT.

Only a few counts were recorded for this clonotype. Here the CDR3 reads CSASGGGGPQHF. In nucleotides, the CDR3 is TGCAGTGCCAGCGGAGGTGGAGGGCCCCAGCATTTT. The J gene is TRBJ1-5, the V gene TRBV20-1, with D uncertain. CDR3 length equals 12 residues. V was shortened by 6 bases and J by 9 bases, with 15 bases between the two germline ends. Looked up from germline, CDR1 is DFQATT and CDR2 is SNEGSKA (reference sequence).

The chain combines TRBV6-2 or TRBV6-3 with TRBJ2-5; TRBD1 is a possible D gene (6 bases). The germline CDR1 and CDR2 sequences are MNHEY and SVGEGT. The CDR3 runs 14 residues. Trimming left V 6 bases short and J 1 base short, with 12 bases between. The CDR3 sequence is CASSYRVFQETQYF. DNA of the CDR3: TGTGCCAGCAGCTACAGGGTTTTCCAAGAGACCCAGTACTTC.

At least ten counts were recorded for this clonotype. The chain uses TRBV7-9 and TRBJ2-7; 8 nucleotides agree with TRBD2. The CDR3 runs 14 residues. V was clipped by 4 bases and J by 6 bases; unmatched bases: 8. Germline V lookup: CDR1 SEHNR, CDR2 FQNEAQ (reference sequence). As DNA, the CDR3 is TGTGCCAGCAGCTCCCCCGGGGGGGCGGGCGAGCAGTACTTC. Encoded protein: CASSSPGGAGEQYF. The full variable domain, with the rest looked up from reference TRBV7-9 and TRBJ2-7, is DTGVSQNPRHKITKRGQNVTFRCDPISEHNRLYWYRQTLGQGPEFLTYFQNEAQLEKSRLLSDRFSAERPKGSFSTLEIQRTEQGDSAMYLCASSSPGGAGEQYFGPGTRLTVT.

This clonotype is a singleton in its sample. The rearrangement uses TRBV7-9 and TRBJ1-1, with D possibly matching TRBD1 (5 bases). With 4 bases removed from V and 8 bases from J, the gap between germline ends came to 20 bases. The CDR3 consists of 15 residues. CDR1 is SEHNR and CDR2 is FQNEAQ in the germline V gene (reference sequence). The CDR3 region is CASSSSRRARFEAFF. The CDR3 coding sequence is TGTGCCAGCAGCTCCTCCCGCAGGGCGCGGTTCGAAGCTTTCTTT. The full variable domain, in which reference TRBV7-9 and TRBJ1-1 provide the parts outside the CDR3, is DTGVSQNPRHKITKRGQNVTFRCDPISEHNRLYWYRQTLGQGPEFLTYFQNEAQLEKSRLLSDRFSAERPKGSFSTLEIQRTEQGDSAMYLCASSSSRRARFEAFFGQGTRLTVV.

CDR3 sequence reads: CASSRQGNRELFF. DNA of the CDR3: TGCGCCAGCAGCCGACAGGGCAACCGGGAGCTGTTTTTT. V is TRBV4-3 and J is TRBJ2-2; 7 bases are a match to TRBD1. CDR1 is LGHNA and CDR2 is YSLEER in the germline V gene. The CDR3 extends over 13 amino acids. V shed 4 bases, J shed 9 bases, and the junction held 5 bases outside the gene matches.

This chain connects TRBV6-2 or TRBV6-3 to TRBJ2-7, with TRBD1 identical over 7 bases. CDR1 is MNHEY and CDR2 is SVGEGT in the germline V gene. Unmatched junction bases numbered 9, after V lost 7 bases and J lost 3 bases. The CDR3 length is 14 residues. CDR3 sequence (DNA): TGTGCCAGCACCCAGACAGGGACCGGCTACGAGCAGTACTTC. It specifies CASTQTGTGYEQYF.

V and J are TRBV6-2 or TRBV6-3 and TRBJ1-5; D gene unclear. The CDR3 runs to 13 residues. V was cut by 1 base and J by 6 bases, with 7 bases left in between. CDR1 is MNHEY, CDR2 SVGEGT, per germline. This CDR3 reads CASSYFGVQPQHF. DNA for the CDR3: TGTGCCAGCAGTTACTTTGGGGTTCAGCCCCAGCATTTT.

In this sample, this clonotype turned up many times. The chain is built from TRBV2 and TRBJ1-6; 10 nucleotides agree with TRBD1. The CDR3 covers 13 residues. The V segment lost 11 bases and the J segment 9 bases; nucleotides outside the gene matches: 7. Germline CDR1 SNHLY, CDR2 FYNNEI. CDR3 residues: CAGRTGGLSPLHF. The DNA for the CDR3 is TGTGCCGGACGGACAGGGGGTCTTTCACCCCTCCACTTT.

The sample holds many counts of this clonotype. This sequence joins TRBV7-2 and TRBJ2-7, with D possibly matching TRBD2 (5 bases). CDR1 and CDR2 (germline): SGHTA, FQGNSA. Trimming left V 3 bases short and J 0 bases short, with 6 bases between. The CDR3 loop spans 13 amino acids. CDR3 amino acids: CASSFGVSYEQYV. As DNA, the CDR3 is TGTGCCAGCAGCTTCGGGGTCTCCTACGAGCAGTACGTC.

This clonotype has just a few counts. This chain joins TRBV5-1 and TRBJ2-3; a possible D gene is TRBD1 (5 bases). V lost 0 bases and J 1 base, leaving 12 bases between the germline ends. Germline V gene lookup returns CDR1 SGHRS and CDR2 YFSETQ. The CDR3 loop spans 16 amino acids. This CDR3 is CASSLGQGGGTDTQYF. Here the CDR3 DNA reads TGCGCCAGCAGCTTGGGCCAGGGTGGCGGCACAGATACGCAGTATTTT. Full variable domain (missing parts from reference TRBV5-1 and TRBJ2-3): KAGVTQTPRYLIKTRGQQVTLSCSPISGHRSVSWYQQTPGQGLQFLFEYFSETQRNKGNFPGRFSGRQFSNSRSEMNVSTLELGDSALYLCASSLGQGGGTDTQYFGPGTRLTVL.

This rearrangement joins TRBV9 to TRBJ2-1; D remains unclear. Trimming cost V 4 bases and J 9 bases, with 8 bases left between them. CDR1 is SGDLS, CDR2 YYNGEE, per germline. The CDR3 length is 11 residues. CDR3 amino acids: CASSTDLEQFF. CDR3 nucleotide sequence: TGTGCCAGCAGCACCGATCTTGAGCAGTTCTTC.

This sequence joins TRBV2 and TRBJ2-7; D gene uncertain. This CDR3 is built from 12 residues. Trimming removed 3 bases from V and 2 bases from J, with 5 bases in between. Germline V gene lookup returns CDR1 SNHLY and CDR2 FYNNEI. The CDR3 loop reads CASSEAAYEQYV. The DNA of the CDR3 is TGTGCCAGCAGTGAGGCGGCCTACGAGCAGTACGTC.

The rearrangement uses TRBV6-5 and TRBJ1-2; tentative D call: TRBD1 (5 bases). CDR1 MNHEY and CDR2 SVGAGI come from the germline V gene. V gave up 6 bases and J gave up 8 bases, with 13 bases separating them. The CDR3 extends over 12 amino acids. The CDR3 reads CASRSSGGGYTF. The CDR3 nucleotides read TGTGCCAGCAGGTCCTCGGGGGGGGGCTACACCTTC.

This clonotype came up many times. The chain is built from TRBV24-1 and TRBJ1-5; the D is unclear. CDR3 size: 15 residues. Germline CDR1 and CDR2: KGHDR and SFDVKD. The germline V and J ends were trimmed by 1 base and 5 bases, with 11 bases remaining between them. The CDR3 reads CATSDFGVNDQPQHF. CDR3 in DNA: TGTGCCACCAGTGATTTCGGGGTGAACGATCAGCCCCAGCATTTT.

The chain uses TRBV9 and TRBJ1-1; no clear D. Per germline, CDR1 SGDLS and CDR2 YYNGEE. Between the trimmed V and J ends, which lost 4 bases and 8 bases, there was a span of 18 bases. The CDR3 has 14 amino acids. Written as DNA, the CDR3 is TGTGCCAGCAGCCCCCGGGTCTGGGCAGAAGAAGCTTTCTTT. Protein: CASSPRVWAEEAFF.

The rearrangement uses TRBV2 and TRBJ2-1; D not certain. V was cut by 6 bases and J by 7 bases, with 13 bases left in between. The CDR3 covers 13 residues. CDR1 and CDR2 (germline): SNHLY, FYNNEI. The CDR3 DNA reads TGTGCCAGCAGGGCGTTCACTGGTAATGAGCAGTTCTTC. Its protein product is CASRAFTGNEQFF. Full variable domain (remainder filled in from reference TRBV2 and TRBJ2-1): EPEVTQTPSHQVTQMGQEVILRCVPISNHLYFYWYRQILGQKVEFLVSFYNNEISEKSEIFDDQFSVERPDGSNFTLKIRSTKLEDSAMYFCASRAFTGNEQFFGPGTRLTVL.

This sequence joins TRBV7-8 and TRBJ2-2; D uncertain. Trimming took off 0 bases at V and 4 bases at J, with 15 bases between the two ends. The CDR3 has 17 residues. Germline CDR1 SGHVS, CDR2 FQNEAQ. CDR3 amino acids: CASSLAPSQLRTGELFF. The CDR3 DNA reads TGTGCCAGCAGCTTAGCGCCTTCACAACTGCGCACCGGGGAGCTGTTTTTT.

The rearrangement links TRBV4-1 to TRBJ1-5; TRBD1 aligns across 7 bases. Per germline, CDR1 MGHRA and CDR2 YSYEKL. Losses at the gene ends were 4 bases for V and 0 bases for J; bases not matched to a gene: 9. CDR3 size: 17 residues. DNA for the CDR3: TGCGCCAGCAGCCCCGAAGGGGACAGCTATAGCAATCAGCCCCAGCATTTT. Translating gives CASSPEGDSYSNQPQHF.